These 5 T cell receptor beta chains were sequenced from one sample in a study of blood T cell repertoires in COVID-19. The assay was immunoSEQ multiplex PCR, and TCRdb's table has in-frame clones only and misses some. The table records about 380,000 clones, around 87% of them present only once. Material: PBMCs or T cells enriched from blood (not recorded which). These receptors were collected from a man aged 30 to 39 who had recovered from COVID-19.

V and J are TRBV11-3 and TRBJ2-5; 10 nucleotides agree with TRBD2. V trimming: 4 bases; J trimming: 5 bases; junction bases outside the gene matches: 7. Germline assignment: CDR1 SGHNT and CDR2 YENEEA. The CDR3 length is 15 residues. In DNA form, the CDR3 reads TGTGCCAGCAGCTCAGCGGGAGGGGCGCGGGAGACCCAGTACTTC. The encoded protein is CASSSAGGARETQYF.

The rearrangement joins TRBV5-1 to TRBJ1-4; maybe TRBD1 (5 bases). CDR3 length: 15 amino acids. Germline CDR1 reads SGHRS; CDR2 reads YFSETQ. Trimming left V 4 bases short and J 0 bases short, with 10 bases between. This CDR3 is CASSTTGATNEKLFF. Here the CDR3 DNA reads TGCGCCAGCAGCACCACAGGCGCAACTAATGAAAAACTGTTTTTT.

The chain combines TRBV5-6 with TRBJ2-5; maybe TRBD2 (5 bases). CDR1 and CDR2 from the germline V gene are SGHDT and YYEEEE. This CDR3 region has 14 residues. V was shortened by 0 bases and J by 7 bases, with 13 bases between the two germline ends. CDR3 in DNA: TGTGCCAGCAGCTTGGTAGCTGAAGAGGGGACCCAGTACTTC. Translating gives CASSLVAEEGTQYF.

V usage is TRBV19 and J usage is TRBJ2-2; 9 bases line up with TRBD1. The CDR3 extends over 15 amino acids. Trimming removed 5 bases from V and 8 bases from J; junction bases left unmatched: 9. Germline CDR1 reads LNHDA; CDR2 reads SQIVND (reference sequence). The CDR3 spells CASSFAGQGGGELFF. The CDR3 DNA is TGTGCCAGTAGTTTCGCGGGACAGGGAGGTGGGGAGCTGTTTTTT.

The chain couples TRBV7-2 to TRBJ2-7; the D is unclear. CDR1 SGHTA and CDR2 FQGNSA come from the germline V gene. V gave up 3 bases and J gave up 0 bases, with 9 bases separating them. This CDR3 has 14 residues. CDR3 sequence: CASSLTGSSYEQYF. CDR3 coding DNA: TGTGCCAGCAGCTTGACTGGAAGCTCCTACGAGCAGTACTTC.